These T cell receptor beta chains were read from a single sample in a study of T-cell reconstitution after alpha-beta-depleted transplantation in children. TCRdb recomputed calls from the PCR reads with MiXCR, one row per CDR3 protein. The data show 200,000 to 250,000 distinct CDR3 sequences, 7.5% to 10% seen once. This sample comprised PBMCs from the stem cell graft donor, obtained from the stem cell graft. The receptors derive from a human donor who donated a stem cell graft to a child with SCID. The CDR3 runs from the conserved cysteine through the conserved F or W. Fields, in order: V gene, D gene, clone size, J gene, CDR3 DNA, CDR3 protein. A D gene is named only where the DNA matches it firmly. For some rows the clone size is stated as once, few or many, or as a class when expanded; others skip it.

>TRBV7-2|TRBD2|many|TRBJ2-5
TGTGCCAGCAGCACCACCGTGGGACTACCTAAAGAGACCCAGTACTTC
CASSTTVGLPKETQYF
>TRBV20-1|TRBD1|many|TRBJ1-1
TGCAGTGCTAGAGATCTAGGACAGGGGGCCGACACTGAAGCTTTCTTT
CSARDLGQGADTEAFF
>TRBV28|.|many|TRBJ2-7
TGTGCCAGCAGTTTATTCGTCCCCGGTGTGCAGTACTTC
CASSLFVPGVQYF
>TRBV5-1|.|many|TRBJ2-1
TGCGCCAGCAGCTTGGTTCCTGGGGGGGCGGGGAATGAGCAGTTCTTC
CASSLVPGGAGNEQFF
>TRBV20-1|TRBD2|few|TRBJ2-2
TGCAGTGCTAGAGATAGGGCGGCTAGCGGGGGTATCTCCGGGGAGCTGTTTTTT
CSARDRAASGGISGELFF
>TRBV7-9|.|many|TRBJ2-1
TGTGCCAGCAGCGAGGAATTTCACCTTTACAATGAGCAGTTCTTC
CASSEEFHLYNEQFF
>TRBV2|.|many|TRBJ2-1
TGTGCCAGCAGTGGGGGGGCCCACAATGAGCAGTTCTTC
CASSGGAHNEQFF
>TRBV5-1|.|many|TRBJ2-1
TGCGCCAGCACCTCAGGAACTCCGAGGAGTGAGCAGTTCTTC
CASTSGTPRSEQFF
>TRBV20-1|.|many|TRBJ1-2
TGCAGTGCTAGAGGACCCACAGGAGACTATGGCTACACCTTC
CSARGPTGDYGYTF
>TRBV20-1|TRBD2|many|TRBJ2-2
TGCAGTGCTAGACTAGCGGGGGCCTCACTAAACACCGGGGAGCTGTTTTTT
CSARLAGASLNTGELFF
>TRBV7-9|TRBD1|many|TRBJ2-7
TGTGCCAGCAGCTCCGGGACAGGGGGCATCTACGAGCAGTACTTC
CASSSGTGGIYEQYF
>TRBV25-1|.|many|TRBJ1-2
TGTGCCAGCAGTGACAATAACTATGGCTACACCTTC
CASSDNNYGYTF
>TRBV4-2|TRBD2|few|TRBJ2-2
TGTGCCAGCAGCCAAGGACTAGCGGTGAACACCGGGGAGCTGTTTTTT
CASSQGLAVNTGELFF
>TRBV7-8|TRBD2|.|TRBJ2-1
TGTGCCAGCAGCTTAGCTTGGGGGGGGGGTTACAATGAGCAGTTCTTC
CASSLAWGGGYNEQFF
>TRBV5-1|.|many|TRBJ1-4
TGCGCCAGCAGCTCCCCGCTTAATGAAAAACTGTTTTTT
CASSSPLNEKLFF
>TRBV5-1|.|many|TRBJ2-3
TGCGCCAGCAGCTTGGGGACTATCTTCGGTACGCAGTATTTT
CASSLGTIFGTQYF
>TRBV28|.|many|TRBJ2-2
TGTGCCAGCAGTTACCGGGAGAACACCGGGGAGCTGTTTTTT
CASSYRENTGELFF
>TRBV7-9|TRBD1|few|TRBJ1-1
TGTGCCAGCAGCATTCGACAGGGTGGGGTGAACACTGAAGCTTTCTTT
CASSIRQGGVNTEAFF
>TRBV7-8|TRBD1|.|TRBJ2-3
TGTGCCAGCAGCCCCAACCGGGACAGGGTTAGCACAGATACGCAGTATTTT
CASSPNRDRVSTDTQYF
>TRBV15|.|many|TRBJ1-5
TGTGCCACCAGCAGAGATAAGGGCAATCAGCCCCAGCATTTT
CATSRDKGNQPQHF
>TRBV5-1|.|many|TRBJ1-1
TGCGCCAGCAGCTTGGCGATGGCAGGGATGAACACTGAAGCTTTCTTT
CASSLAMAGMNTEAFF
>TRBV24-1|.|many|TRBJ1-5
TGTGCCACCAGGAGCGGGATGGGCAATCAGCCCCAGCATTTT
CATRSGMGNQPQHF
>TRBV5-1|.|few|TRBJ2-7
TGCGCCAGCAGCGGCGGCGGCCCCGGGTACTACGAGCAGTACTTC
CASSGGGPGYYEQYF
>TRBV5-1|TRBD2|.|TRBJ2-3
TGCGCCAGCAGCCCCGGGGGGGGGCCCTTCACAGATACGCAGTATTTT
CASSPGGGPFTDTQYF
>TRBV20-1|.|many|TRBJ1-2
TGCAGTGCCTCGGGCGGAACTAACTATGGCTACACCTTC
CSASGGTNYGYTF
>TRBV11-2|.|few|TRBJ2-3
TGTGCCAGCAGCTTAGGGACAGCTAGCACAGATACGCAGTATTTT
CASSLGTASTDTQYF
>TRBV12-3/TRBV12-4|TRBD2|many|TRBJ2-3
TGTGCCAGCAGTTTATATCGGGGGGGGAGCACAGATACGCAGTATTTT
CASSLYRGGSTDTQYF
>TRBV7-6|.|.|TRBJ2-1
TGTGCCAGCAGCCGGACAAAGAGCTCCTACAATGAGCAGTTCTTC
CASSRTKSSYNEQFF
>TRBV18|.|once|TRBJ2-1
TGTGCCAGCCTTCAGGGGGGGGTCTACAATGAGCAGTTCTTC
CASLQGGVYNEQFF
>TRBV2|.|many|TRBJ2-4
TGTGCCAGCAGTGACAGTATAGCCAAAAACATTCAGTACTTC
CASSDSIAKNIQYF
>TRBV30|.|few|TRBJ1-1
TGTGCCTGGAGTGGACAGGTGAACACTGAAGCTTTCTTT
CAWSGQVNTEAFF
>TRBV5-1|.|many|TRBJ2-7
TGCGCCAGCAGCCCGGGTGACAGACCTAGATCCTACGAGCAGTACTTC
CASSPGDRPRSYEQYF
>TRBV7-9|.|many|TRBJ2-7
TGTGCCAGCAGCTTATTTGGGAGAGGGACCTACGAGCAGTACTTC
CASSLFGRGTYEQYF
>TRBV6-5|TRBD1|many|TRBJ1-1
TGTGCCAGCAGTTACGGGACAGGGGGAAACTTCATGAACACTGAAGCTTTCTTT
CASSYGTGGNFMNTEAFF
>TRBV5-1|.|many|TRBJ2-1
TGCGCCAGCAGCCCCGGGGTAGCTGGTGATGAGCAGTTCTTC
CASSPGVAGDEQFF
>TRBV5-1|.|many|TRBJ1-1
TGCGCCAGCAGCTTGGGGCCACACACTGAAGCTTTCTTT
CASSLGPHTEAFF
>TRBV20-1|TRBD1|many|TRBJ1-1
TGCAGTGCTCACGACAGGGGGCGGGGCACTGAAGCTTTCTTT
CSAHDRGRGTEAFF
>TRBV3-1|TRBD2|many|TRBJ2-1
TGTGCCAGCAGCCAAAACAGCGGGGTACTATTGAACAATGAGCAGTTCTTC
CASSQNSGVLLNNEQFF
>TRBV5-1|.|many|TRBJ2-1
TGCGCCAGCGCATCGGAAGGGATTTACAATGAGCAGTTCTTC
CASASEGIYNEQFF
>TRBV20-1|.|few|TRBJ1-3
TGCAGTGCCGGAGGGGTCTCTGGAAACACCATATATTTT
CSAGGVSGNTIYF
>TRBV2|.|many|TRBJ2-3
TGTGCCAGCAGTTTCGATACAGGGAGTCCTAGCACAGATACGCAGTATTTT
CASSFDTGSPSTDTQYF
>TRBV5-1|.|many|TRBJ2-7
TGCGCCAGCAGCGAAACCGGGACACGTTACTTC
CASSETGTRYF
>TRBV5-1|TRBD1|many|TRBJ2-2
TGCGCCAGCAGCAAGGGGACAGTTGATTTGACCGGGGAGCTGTTTTTT
CASSKGTVDLTGELFF
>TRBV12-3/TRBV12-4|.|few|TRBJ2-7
TGTGCCAGCAGTACCCAGGGGGGTAGCGAGCAGTACTTC
CASSTQGGSEQYF